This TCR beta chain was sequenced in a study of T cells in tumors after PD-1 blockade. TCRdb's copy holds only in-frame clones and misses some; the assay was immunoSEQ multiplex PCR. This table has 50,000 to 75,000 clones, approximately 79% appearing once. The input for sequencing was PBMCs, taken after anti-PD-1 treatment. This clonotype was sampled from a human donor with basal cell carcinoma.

In DNA, the CDR3 is TGTGCCAGCAGCCCAACGGGGGGTAGTTCACCCCTCCACTTT. Its translation is CASSPTGGSSPLHF. V gene TRBV7-2 combines with J gene TRBJ1-6; D is perhaps TRBD1 (5 bases). The CDR3 is 14 residues long. CDR1 and CDR2 from the germline V gene are SGHTA and FQGNSA. V shed 5 bases and J shed 9 bases, with 14 bases lying between them.